This passage covers 4 T cell receptor beta chains from one sample sequenced in a study of control samples from healthy donors and cancer patients. The protocol was immunoSEQ multiplex PCR, while the TCRdb copy is restricted to in-frame clones and leaves out a portion. The table lists approximately 87,000 clones, 93% of them singletons. The sequenced material came from PBMCs. These receptors were taken from a woman in her thirties or forties with lung cancer.

The rearrangement joins TRBV19 to TRBJ1-1; 7 nucleotides align to TRBD1. CDR3 length: 16 amino acids. Trimming cost V 4 bases and J 0 bases; bases outside gene matches: 8. CDR1 LNHDA and CDR2 SQIVND come from the germline V gene (reference sequence). In DNA, the CDR3 is TGTGCCAGTAGTACAATCTATGGGACAGTGAACACTGAAGCTTTCTTT. Its protein product is CASSTIYGTVNTEAFF.

V and J are TRBV5-4 and TRBJ1-1; possible D gene TRBD1, 6 bases. The CDR3 is made up of 13 amino acids. Trimming shortened V by 7 bases and J by 5 bases, and 15 bases separated the two germline ends. Germline-derived CDR1 and CDR2 are SGHNT and YYREEE (reference sequence). The CDR3 here is CASVQPGATEAFF. In DNA form, the CDR3 reads TGTGCCAGCGTTCAACCGGGGGCTACTGAAGCTTTCTTT.

The CDR3 DNA reads TGTGCCAGCTCACCGAAGGGGGATCCTGGAAACACCATATATTTT. This sequence encodes CASSPKGDPGNTIYF. The gene calls are TRBV18 and TRBJ1-3, with a tentative D call TRBD1 (6 bases). Germline V gene sequence: CDR1 KGHSH, CDR2 LQKENI. V was pared by 3 bases and J by 2 bases, with 11 bases between. This CDR3 has 15 residues. Using reference TRBV18 and TRBJ1-3 for the parts outside the CDR3, the full variable domain is NAGVMQNPRHLVRRRGQEARLRCSPMKGHSHVYWYRQLPEEGLKFMVYLQKENIIDESGMPKERFSAEFPKEGPSILRIQQVVRGDSAAYFCASSPKGDPGNTIYFGEGSWLTVV.

The chain employs TRBV7-2 and TRBJ2-7, with 7 bases matching TRBD2. After removal of 5 bases from V and 1 base from J, the junction contained 5 bases not matched to a gene. This CDR3 is built from 14 residues. From germline, CDR1 is SGHTA and CDR2 FQGNSA. CDR3 region: CASSGLAASYEQYF. DNA of the CDR3: TGTGCCAGCAGCGGTCTAGCGGCGTCCTACGAGCAGTACTTC.